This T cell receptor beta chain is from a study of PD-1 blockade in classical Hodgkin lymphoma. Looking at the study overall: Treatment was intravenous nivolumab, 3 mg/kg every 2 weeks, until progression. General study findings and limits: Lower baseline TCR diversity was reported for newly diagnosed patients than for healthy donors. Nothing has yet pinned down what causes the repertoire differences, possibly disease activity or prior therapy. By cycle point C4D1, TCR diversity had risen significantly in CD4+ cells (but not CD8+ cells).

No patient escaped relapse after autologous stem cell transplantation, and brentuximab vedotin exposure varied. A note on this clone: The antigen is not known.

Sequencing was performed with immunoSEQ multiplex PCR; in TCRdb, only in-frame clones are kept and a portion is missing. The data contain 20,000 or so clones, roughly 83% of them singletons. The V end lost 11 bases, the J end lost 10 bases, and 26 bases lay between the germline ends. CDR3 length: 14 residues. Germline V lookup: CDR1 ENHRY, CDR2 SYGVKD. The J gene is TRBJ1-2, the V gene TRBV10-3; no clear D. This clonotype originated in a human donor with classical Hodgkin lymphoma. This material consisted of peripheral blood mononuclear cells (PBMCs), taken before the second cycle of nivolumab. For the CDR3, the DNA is TGTGCCGCCTCTCAAAGGGTGGAGGATTCCTCCTACACCTTC. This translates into CAASQRVEDSSYTF.